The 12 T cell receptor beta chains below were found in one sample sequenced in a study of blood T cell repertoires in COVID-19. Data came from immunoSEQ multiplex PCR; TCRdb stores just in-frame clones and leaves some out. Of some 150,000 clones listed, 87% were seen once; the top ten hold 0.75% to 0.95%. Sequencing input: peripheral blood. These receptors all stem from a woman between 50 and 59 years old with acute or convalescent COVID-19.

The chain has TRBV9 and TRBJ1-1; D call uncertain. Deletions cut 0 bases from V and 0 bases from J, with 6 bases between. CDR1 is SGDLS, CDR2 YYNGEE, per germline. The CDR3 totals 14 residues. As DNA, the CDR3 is TGTGCCAGCAGCGTAGGTCTTATGAACACTGAAGCTTTCTTT. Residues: CASSVGLMNTEAFF.

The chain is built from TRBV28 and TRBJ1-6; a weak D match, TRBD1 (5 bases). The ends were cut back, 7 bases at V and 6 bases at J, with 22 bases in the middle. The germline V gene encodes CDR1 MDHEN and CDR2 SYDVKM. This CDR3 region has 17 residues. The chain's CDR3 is CASTPEPGLGVNSPLHF. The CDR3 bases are TGTGCCAGCACCCCCGAACCTGGGTTAGGGGTTAATTCACCCCTCCACTTT.

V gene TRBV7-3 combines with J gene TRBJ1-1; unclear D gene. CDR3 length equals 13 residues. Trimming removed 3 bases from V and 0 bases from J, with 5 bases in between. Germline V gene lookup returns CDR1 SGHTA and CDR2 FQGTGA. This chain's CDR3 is CASSFSLNTEAFF. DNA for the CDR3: TGTGCCAGCAGCTTCTCCCTGAACACTGAAGCTTTCTTT.

CDR3: CATSQTELNTEAFF. CDR3 nucleotides: TGTGCCACCTCCCAGACAGAGTTGAACACTGAAGCTTTCTTT. The chain is built from TRBV6-5 and TRBJ1-1, with D possibly TRBD1 on 5 matching bases. CDR3 size: 14 residues. Per the germline V gene, CDR1 is MNHEY and CDR2 is SVGAGI. Trimming removed 10 bases from V and 0 bases from J, with 15 bases in between.

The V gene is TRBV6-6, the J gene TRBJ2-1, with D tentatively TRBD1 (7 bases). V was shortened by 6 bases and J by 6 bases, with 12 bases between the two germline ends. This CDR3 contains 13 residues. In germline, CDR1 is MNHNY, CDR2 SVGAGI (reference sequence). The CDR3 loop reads CASRAGGGNEQFF. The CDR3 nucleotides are TGTGCCAGCAGAGCAGGGGGAGGCAATGAGCAGTTCTTC.

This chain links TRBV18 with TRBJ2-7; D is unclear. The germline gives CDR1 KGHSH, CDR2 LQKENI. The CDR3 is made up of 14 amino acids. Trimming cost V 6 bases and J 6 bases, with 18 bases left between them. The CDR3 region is CASSVEYTLFEQYF. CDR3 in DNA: TGTGCCAGCTCGGTGGAGTACACCCTCTTCGAGCAGTACTTC.

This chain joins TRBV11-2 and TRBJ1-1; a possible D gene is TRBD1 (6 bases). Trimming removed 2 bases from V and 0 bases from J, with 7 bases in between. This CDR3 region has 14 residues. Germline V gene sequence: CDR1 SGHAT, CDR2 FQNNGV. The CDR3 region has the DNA TGTGCCAGCAGCTTAACAGGGATGAACACTGAAGCTTTCTTT. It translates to CASSLTGMNTEAFF.

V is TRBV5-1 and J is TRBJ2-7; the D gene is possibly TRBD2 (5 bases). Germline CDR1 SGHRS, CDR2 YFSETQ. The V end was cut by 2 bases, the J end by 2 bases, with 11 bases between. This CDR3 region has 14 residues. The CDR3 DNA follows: TGCGCCAGCAGCTTATCGGGGTTACCCTACGAGCAGTACTTC. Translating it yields CASSLSGLPYEQYF.

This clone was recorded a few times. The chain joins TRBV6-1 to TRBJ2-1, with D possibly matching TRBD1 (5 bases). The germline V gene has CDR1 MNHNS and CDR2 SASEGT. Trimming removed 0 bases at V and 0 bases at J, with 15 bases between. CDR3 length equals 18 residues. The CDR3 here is CASSEAGPGPISYNEQFF. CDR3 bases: TGTGCCAGCAGTGAAGCGGGGCCAGGGCCAATCTCCTACAATGAGCAGTTCTTC.

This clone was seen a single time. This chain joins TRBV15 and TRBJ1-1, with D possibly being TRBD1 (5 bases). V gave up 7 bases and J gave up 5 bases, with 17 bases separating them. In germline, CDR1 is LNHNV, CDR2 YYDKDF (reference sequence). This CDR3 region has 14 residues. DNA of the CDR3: TGTGCCACCACAGGGATAGGGGAGGGTACTGAAGCTTTCTTT. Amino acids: CATTGIGEGTEAFF.

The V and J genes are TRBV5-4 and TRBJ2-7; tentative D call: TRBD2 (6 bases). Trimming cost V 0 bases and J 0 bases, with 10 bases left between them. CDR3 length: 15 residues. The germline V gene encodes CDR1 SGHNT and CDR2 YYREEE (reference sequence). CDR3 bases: TGTGCCAGCAGCTTGGTTCTAGCGTTCTCCTACGAGCAGTACTTC. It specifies CASSLVLAFSYEQYF. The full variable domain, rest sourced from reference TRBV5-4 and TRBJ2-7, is ETGVTQSPTHLIKTRGQQVTLRCSSQSGHNTVSWYQQALGQGPQFIFQYYREEENGRGNFPPRFSGLQFPNYSSELNVNALELDDSALYLCASSLVLAFSYEQYFGPGTRLTVT.

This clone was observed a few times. This CDR3 is CASSFMSQNTGELFF. CDR3 coding DNA: TGTGCCAGCAGCTTCATGAGTCAGAACACCGGGGAGCTGTTTTTT. The chain couples TRBV11-2 to TRBJ2-2; D gene ambiguous. V gave up 3 bases and J gave up 1 base, with 9 bases separating them. The CDR3 loop spans 15 amino acids. Germline CDR1 and CDR2: SGHAT and FQNNGV. Filled out from reference TRBV11-2 and TRBJ2-2, the complete variable domain reads EAGVAQSPRYKIIEKRQSVAFWCNPISGHATLYWYQQILGQGPKLLIQFQNNGVVDDSQLPKDRFSAERLKGVDSTLKIQPAKLEDSAVYLCASSFMSQNTGELFFGEGSRLTVL.